One and the same sample provided the 10 T cell receptor beta chains below, sequenced in a study of control samples from healthy donors and cancer patients. Method: immunoSEQ multiplex PCR; TCRdb's copy keeps in-frame clones and lacks some. The sample holds about 180,000 clones, more than 80% seen once. The sequencing input was blood. The origin of the receptors is a man aged 30-40 years in good health.

The chain couples TRBV2 to TRBJ2-7, with 8 bases fitting TRBD2. V trimming: 7 bases; J trimming: 5 bases; junction bases outside the gene matches: 10. CDR1 is SNHLY, CDR2 FYNNEI, per germline. The CDR3 covers 14 residues. The CDR3 bases are TGTGCCAGCATCAGGCTCCGGGGGGGCGACGAGCAGTACTTC. Its translation: CASIRLRGGDEQYF.

The V gene is TRBV5-4, the J gene TRBJ2-7, with 8 bases matching TRBD2. Germline loops: CDR1 SGHNT, CDR2 YYREEE (reference sequence). The trim removed 4 bases at V and 1 base at J, leaving 10 bases unmatched. CDR3 length: 16 amino acids. The CDR3 coding sequence is TGTGCCAGCAGCCCGGAAAGCGGGAGAAGGTCCTACGAGCAGTACTTC. Translated, it gives CASSPESGRRSYEQYF. Using reference TRBV5-4 and TRBJ2-7 for the parts outside the CDR3, the full variable domain is ETGVTQSPTHLIKTRGQQVTLRCSSQSGHNTVSWYQQALGQGPQFIFQYYREEENGRGNFPPRFSGLQFPNYSSELNVNALELDDSALYLCASSPESGRRSYEQYFGPGTRLTVT.

The rearrangement uses TRBV18 and TRBJ2-1; no firm D call. Germline assignment: CDR1 KGHSH and CDR2 LQKENI. V lost 5 bases to trimming and J lost 6 bases, with 8 bases between them. The CDR3 is 12 residues long. Here the CDR3 reads CASSTVGNEQFF. The DNA for the CDR3 is TGTGCCAGCTCAACCGTCGGCAATGAGCAGTTCTTC.

V usage is TRBV19 and J usage is TRBJ1-5, with TRBD1 as a possible D gene (5 bases). The CDR3 totals 17 residues. The germline V gene encodes CDR1 LNHDA and CDR2 SQIVND (reference sequence). Trimming removed 0 bases from V and 0 bases from J, with 12 bases in between. In DNA form, the CDR3 reads TGTGCCAGTAGTATAGATTCAGGGCCTTATAGCAATCAGCCCCAGCATTTT. It translates to CASSIDSGPYSNQPQHF.

CDR3 DNA: TGCAGCGTCGTTACTAGCGGGGGGGAGACCCAGTACTTC. Translating it yields CSVVTSGGETQYF. The chain combines TRBV29-1 with TRBJ2-5; TRBD2 matches 12 bases. Germline CDR1 and CDR2: SQVTM and ANQGSEA. This CDR3 has 13 residues. V lost 6 bases and J lost 5; bases outside the gene matches: 4. Full variable domain (missing parts from reference TRBV29-1 and TRBJ2-5): SAVISQKPSRDICQRGTSLTIQCQVDSQVTMMFWYRQQPGQSLTLIATANQGSEATYESGFVIDKFPISRPNLTFSTLTVSNMSPEDSSIYLCSVVTSGGETQYFGPGTRLLVL.

This sequence joins TRBV6-1 and TRBJ1-2; tentatively, D is TRBD1 (5 bases). Germline V lookup: CDR1 MNHNS, CDR2 SASEGT. CDR3 length: 14 residues. The V gene lost 1 base and the J gene lost 4 bases, with 10 bases spanning the gap. The CDR3 DNA is TGTGCCAGCAGTGAAGTTGGGGGATCCTATGGCTACACCTTC. It specifies CASSEVGGSYGYTF.

CDR3: CASSEGDGNQPQHF. For the CDR3, the DNA is TGTGCCAGCAGTGAAGGCGACGGCAATCAGCCCCAGCATTTT. The chain joins TRBV6-1 to TRBJ1-5, with D unresolved. CDR1 is MNHNS, CDR2 SASEGT, per germline. The ends were cut back, 1 base at V and 2 bases at J, with 6 bases in the middle. The length of the CDR3 is 14 residues.

The V gene is TRBV19, the J gene TRBJ1-1; no firm D call. The CDR3 covers 13 residues. Germline V gene lookup returns CDR1 LNHDA and CDR2 SQIVND (reference sequence). The V and J ends lost 4 bases and 0 bases respectively, with 6 bases between them. As DNA, the CDR3 is TGTGCCAGTAGTAGAACTATGAACACTGAAGCTTTCTTT. Amino acids: CASSRTMNTEAFF.

In this sample, this clone turned up once. The V call is TRBV9, the J call TRBJ2-7; D perhaps matches TRBD2 (5 bases). V was shortened by 0 bases and J by 7 bases, with 8 bases between the two germline ends. Germline V gene data show CDR1 as SGDLS and CDR2 as YYNGEE. CDR3 length equals 12 residues. The CDR3: CASSVGPGEQYF. CDR3 sequence (DNA): TGTGCCAGCAGCGTAGGGCCGGGGGAGCAGTACTTC.

This clone was seen just once. This chain uses TRBV6-2 or TRBV6-3 with TRBJ2-2; D is unclear. This CDR3 comprises 15 residues. The V end was cut by 6 bases, the J end by 4 bases, with 15 bases between. CDR1 and CDR2 from the germline V gene are MNHEY and SVGEGT. The CDR3 DNA reads TGTGCCAGCAGCGGGTCTCCCCCGATCACCGGGGAGCTGTTTTTT. It codes for CASSGSPPITGELFF.